This paragraph reports one TCR beta chain. What it binds is not known. An equimolar mix of two oligonucleotides served as the beta constant-region primer for TRBC1 and TRBC2. Nested alpha and beta constant-region primers with the SP2 primer drove four PCR rounds on ligated cDNA. TCRdb re-derived calls from the UMI-ligation and nested PCR reads in MiXCR, one entry per CDR3 protein. The sample lists about 150,000 distinct CDR3 sequences, over 20% occurring once. This sample was taken from a study of naive and memory T cell subsets. General study points: Especially in CD8 cells, naive repertoires contained a few larger clonotypes, possibly CD45RA-re-expressing memory cells.

Trimming cost V 6 bases and J 7 bases; bases outside gene matches: 11. Germline values: CDR1 MNHEY, CDR2 SMNVEV (reference sequence). The CDR3 totals 16 residues. Alpha and beta libraries were amplified separately from the second PCR onward. CMV status came from CD4+ T cell IFNgamma after overnight CMV lysate stimulation of fresh PBMCs. This TCR was recovered from a human donor in good health. The sample taken for sequencing was naive CD4+ T cells from blood. The chain recombines TRBV27 with TRBJ2-1, with TRBD1 matching 11 bases. The CDR3 reads CASSPHVGTGGNEQFF. The CDR3 DNA sequence: TGTGCCAGCAGCCCACACGTAGGGACAGGGGGTAATGAGCAGTTCTTC.